What follows describes a single T cell receptor (beta chain). The sample originates from a study of patients and donors after allogeneic stem cell transplantation. Each CDR3 protein is one row after TCRdb ran MiXCR on the RT-PCR reads. The sample consists of some 960,000 distinct CDR3 sequences, about a sixth of them appearing once. This CDR3 is built from 15 residues. The V and J ends lost 7 bases and 3 bases, in that order; junction bases with no gene match: 9. The germline V gene has CDR1 SQVTM and CDR2 ANQGSEA. This TCR was recovered from a human donor who was either an allogeneic HSCT recipient or a stem cell or donor lymphocyte infusion donor (not recorded which). It is not recorded whose cells these are; they may come from a transplant donor. The J gene is TRBJ2-3, the V gene TRBV29-1; 11 bases line up with TRBD2. Sequenced input: blood, either unsorted or a sorted T cell fraction (not recorded which). The CDR3 region has the DNA TGCAGCGCCCGACTAGCGGGGTCGGTGACAGATACGCAGTATTTT. Its protein product is CSARLAGSVTDTQYF.